What follows are 23 T cell receptor beta chains derived from one specimen sequenced in a study of blood T cell repertoires in COVID-19. Using immunoSEQ multiplex PCR, the repertoire was profiled, and TCRdb retains in-frame clones only, with some absent. The table has 250,000 to 300,000 clones, under 90% seen once. Sequencing was carried out using PBMCs or T cells enriched from blood (not recorded which). These receptors were collected from a man between 18 and 35 years old who had recovered from COVID-19.

V and J are TRBV30 and TRBJ2-7; 7 nucleotides align to TRBD1. V lost 3 bases to trimming and J lost 3 bases; unmatched junction nucleotides: 5. CDR1 is GTSNPN, CDR2 SVGIG, per germline (reference sequence). The CDR3 is 13 amino acids. The CDR3 region has the DNA TGTGCCTGGAGCTGGGCAGGGGGCTACGAGCAGTACTTC. It encodes CAWSWAGGYEQYF.

The chain combines TRBV7-2 with TRBJ2-2; TRBD2 agrees at 11 bases. CDR1 is SGHTA, CDR2 FQGNSA, per germline. Germline trimming cut 5 bases from V and 5 bases from J; bases unmatched to any gene: 4. This CDR3 is built from 15 residues. The chain's CDR3 is CASSRTSGPTGELFF. CDR3 bases: TGTGCCAGCAGCCGGACTAGCGGGCCTACCGGGGAGCTGTTTTTT.

The CDR3: CASSQEGRTGSEAFF. The CDR3 bases are TGTGCCAGCAGCCAAGAAGGAAGGACAGGGAGTGAAGCTTTCTTT. This chain connects TRBV4-2 to TRBJ1-1; the match to TRBD1 covers 8 bases. Germline CDR1 is LGHNA and CDR2 is YNFKEQ. V dropped 0 bases and J dropped 7; count of bases not matched to a gene: 7. This CDR3 is 15 amino acids long.

This chain uses TRBV18 with TRBJ2-3; unclear D gene. The V end lost 2 bases, the J end lost 0 bases, and 9 bases lay between the germline ends. The CDR3 consists of 15 residues. The germline V gene encodes CDR1 KGHSH and CDR2 LQKENI. The CDR3 sequence is CASSPNSLSTDTQYF. The CDR3 nucleotides are TGTGCCAGCTCACCAAATTCACTGAGCACAGATACGCAGTATTTT.

V is TRBV18 and J is TRBJ2-7, with D unresolved. The length of the CDR3 is 12 residues. Trimming pared 6 bases from V and 4 bases from J, leaving 10 bases between. Germline V gene data show CDR1 as KGHSH and CDR2 as LQKENI. In DNA form, the CDR3 reads TGTGCCAGCTCCCCTCGAGAGTACGAGCAGTACTTC. Encoded protein: CASSPREYEQYF.

The table lists this clone with a few counts. This chain joins TRBV3-1 (or the pseudogene TRBV3-2) and TRBJ2-5, with 15 nucleotides matching TRBD2. V lost 0 bases to trimming and J lost 4 bases; unmatched junction nucleotides: 12. The V gene's germline CDR1 is LGHDT and CDR2 YNNKEL (reference sequence). CDR3 length: 20 amino acids. DNA of the CDR3: TGTGCCAGCAGCCAAGATATCGTTGGACTAGCGGGGGGGCCTAGAGAGACCCAGTACTTC. Its protein is CASSQDIVGLAGGPRETQYF.

The CDR3 spells CASSRDRHSYGYTF. In nucleotides, the CDR3 is TGTGCCAGCAGCCGGGACAGGCACTCCTATGGCTACACCTTC. V gene TRBV7-9 combines with J gene TRBJ1-2, with 8 bases that match TRBD1. The CDR3 consists of 14 residues. Germline values: CDR1 SEHNR, CDR2 FQNEAQ (reference sequence). Trimming removed 5 bases from V and 4 bases from J; junction bases left unmatched: 6.

This chain uses TRBV6-5 with TRBJ1-6, with D possibly TRBD1 on 6 matching bases. Germline assignment: CDR1 MNHEY and CDR2 SVGAGI. V dropped 7 bases and J dropped 9 bases, with 10 bases sitting between them. This CDR3 region has 12 residues. The CDR3 nucleotides are TGTGCCAGCAAAACAGGGACTTCACCCCTCCACTTT. This translates into CASKTGTSPLHF.

The genes are TRBV5-1 and TRBJ1-1; TRBD1 aligns across 7 bases. The CDR3 spans 15 residues. V shed 0 bases and J 4 bases; nucleotides not matched to a gene: 6. Germline V lookup: CDR1 SGHRS, CDR2 YFSETQ. The CDR3 region is CASSLAGRGLTEAFF. The CDR3 DNA follows: TGCGCCAGCAGCTTGGCCGGTAGGGGGCTCACTGAAGCTTTCTTT.

The J gene is TRBJ2-7, the V gene TRBV15; 7 bases agree with TRBD1. The length of the CDR3 is 15 residues. Germline V gives CDR1 LNHNV, CDR2 YYDKDF (reference sequence). J lost 5 bases, V lost 6 bases, and 13 bases had no gene match. In DNA form, the CDR3 reads TGTGCCACCAGACAGACAGGGTCCACAGTCAACGAGCAGTACTTC. Translated: CATRQTGSTVNEQYF. The full variable domain, rest sourced from reference TRBV15 and TRBJ2-7, is DAMVIQNPRYQVTQFGKPVTLSCSQTLNHNVMYWYQQKSSQAPKLLFHYYDKDFNNEADTPDNFQSRRPNTSFCFLDIRSPGLGDTAMYLCATRQTGSTVNEQYFGPGTRLTVT.

V is TRBV6-1 and J is TRBJ1-5, with a tentative D call TRBD1 (5 bases). The CDR3 has 13 amino acids. The germline gives CDR1 MNHNS, CDR2 SASEGT. The V gene lost 11 bases and the J gene lost 0 bases, with 11 bases spanning the gap. CDR3 in DNA: TGTGCCGGGGCAATCTATAGCAATCAGCCCCAGCATTTT. Its translation: CAGAIYSNQPQHF.

V and J are TRBV6-5 and TRBJ1-2, with TRBD1 as a possible D gene (5 bases). Germline CDR1 reads MNHEY; CDR2 reads SVGAGI. There are 13 residues in the CDR3. Trimming left V 7 bases short and J 2 bases short, with 11 bases between. The CDR3 loop reads CASKEGLNYGYTF. In nucleotides, the CDR3 is TGTGCCAGCAAGGAGGGGCTGAACTATGGCTACACCTTC.

A note on this clone: Other DNA sequences from this sample encode an identical CDR3 as well. The chain has TRBV30 and TRBJ1-4, with 9 bases that match TRBD1. The CDR3 is 13 amino acids. Germline assignment: CDR1 GTSNPN and CDR2 SVGIG (reference sequence). Trimming removed 3 bases from V and 8 bases from J; junction bases left unmatched: 4. CDR3 DNA: TGTGCCTGGAGGGGACAGGGAGGAGAAAAACTGTTTTTT. This codes for CAWRGQGGEKLFF.

The chain combines TRBV7-9 with TRBJ2-1; 7 nucleotides align to TRBD2. There are 15 residues in the CDR3. Germline V CDR1 and CDR2: SEHNR, FQNEAQ (reference sequence). Trimming at V came to 0 bases and at J to 6 bases, leaving 5 bases not matched to a gene. CDR3 DNA: TGTGCCAGCAGCTTAGCGCGGGACTACCTCAATGAGCAGTTCTTC. As protein: CASSLARDYLNEQFF.

V is TRBV7-9 and J is TRBJ1-6; a possible D gene is TRBD1 (5 bases). V was pared by 6 bases and J by 13 bases, with 16 bases between. In germline, CDR1 is SEHNR, CDR2 FQNEAQ (reference sequence). CDR3 length: 13 amino acids. The CDR3 is CASSLVGRNPLHF. The CDR3 DNA follows: TGTGCCAGCAGTCTCGTGGGGCGTAATCCCCTCCACTTT.

The gene calls are TRBV12-2 and TRBJ2-4; the table gives TRBD2 as D, unverified against the DNA. TRBV12-2 is given as a pseudogene. The CDR3 consists of 20 residues. Here the CDR3 DNA reads TGTGCAAGTCGCCCCGCAATCGGTGCTAGCGGTAGATTAGCCAAAAACATTCAGTACTTC. This sequence encodes CASRPAIGASGRLAKNIQYF.

The J gene is TRBJ2-1, the V gene TRBV12-3 or TRBV12-4; TRBD2 might be the D (5 bases). CDR3 length: 13 residues. Trimming stripped 6 bases from V and 7 bases from J, with 13 bases between. The CDR3 DNA reads TGTGCCAGCAGGCAAGGAGGATCGAATGAGCAGTTCTTC. Amino acids: CASRQGGSNEQFF.

This clone was found a few times. The V gene is TRBV30, the J gene TRBJ1-2; a weak D match, TRBD1 (6 bases). Between the trimmed V and J ends, which lost 2 bases and 8 bases, there was a span of 15 bases. The CDR3 consists of 13 residues. Germline lookup yields CDR1 GTSNPN and CDR2 SVGIG (reference sequence). DNA of the CDR3: TGTGCCTGGAGTCTGACTCAGGGGTACGGCTACACCTTC. It specifies CAWSLTQGYGYTF.

This CDR3 is CASTSENTGELFF. As DNA, the CDR3 is TGCGCCAGTACTAGCGAGAACACCGGGGAGCTGTTTTTT. This chain uses TRBV10-1 with TRBJ2-2; 7 nucleotides line up with TRBD2. Germline loops: CDR1 WNHNN, CDR2 SYGVQD (reference sequence). V dropped 9 bases and J dropped 1; count of bases not matched to a gene: 2. This CDR3 contains 13 residues.

The chain is built from TRBV30 and TRBJ1-3; D gene uncertain. CDR3 length: 14 residues. Germline V gives CDR1 GTSNPN, CDR2 SVGIG (reference sequence). The V gene lost 2 bases and the J gene lost 0 bases, with 8 bases spanning the gap. CDR3 nucleotides: TGTGCCTGGAGTAGTGGTAGCTCTGGAAACACCATATATTTT. Residues: CAWSSGSSGNTIYF.

The chain carries TRBV6-5 and TRBJ2-3; 9 positions match TRBD2. The CDR3 is 14 residues long. Per germline, CDR1 MNHEY and CDR2 SVGAGI. V was pared by 11 bases and J by 5 bases, with 11 bases of the junction left unmatched. CDR3 loop: CAGDSGSGGDTQYF. In nucleotides, the CDR3 is TGTGCCGGAGATAGCGGGAGCGGCGGAGATACGCAGTATTTT.

The rearrangement joins TRBV30 to TRBJ1-1; no firm D call. Per the germline V gene, CDR1 is GTSNPN and CDR2 is SVGIG (reference sequence). The length of the CDR3 is 16 residues. V was cut by 0 bases and J by 1 base, with 15 bases left in between. The CDR3 DNA reads as TGTGCCTGGAGTGTACGAGTGGGAGCCCCGAACACTGAAGCTTTCTTT. Translating it yields CAWSVRVGAPNTEAFF. The full variable domain, completed using reference TRBV30 and TRBJ1-1, is SQTIHQWPATLVQPVGSPLSLECTVEGTSNPNLYWYRQAAGRGLQLLFYSVGIGQISSEVPQNLSASRPQDRQFILSSKKLLLSDSGFYLCAWSVRVGAPNTEAFFGQGTRLTVV.

This chain links TRBV10-3 with TRBJ2-5; TRBD2 matches at 8 bases. Germline V lookup: CDR1 ENHRY, CDR2 SYGVKD. V lost 3 bases to trimming and J lost 3 bases; unmatched junction nucleotides: 3. CDR3 length: 14 residues. The CDR3 DNA sequence: TGTGCCATCAGTGATCCGGGAGGGAAAGAGACCCAGTACTTC. Protein sequence: CAISDPGGKETQYF.